The sequence of this T cell receptor beta chain was determined in a study of human T cells and chemical hapten exposure. Study information: Read at 6 days, the patch tests placed 0.01% DPC on the upper back. Predominantly women, the patients had alopecia areata, totalis or universalis.

TCRdb reanalysed the RACE reads using MiXCR and keeps one entry per CDR3 protein. The data contain around 380,000 distinct CDR3 sequences, 4% to 5.5% of them singletons. The sample holds many counts of this clonotype. Its antigen is currently unknown. The CDR3 consists of 14 residues. Between the trimmed V and J ends, which lost 0 bases and 3 bases, there was a span of 12 bases. The V gene's germline CDR1 is DFQATT and CDR2 SNEGSKA (reference sequence). Overall study results and limits: There were significantly more large CDR3 similarity clusters among expanded TCRs than among controls.

The sample's time point: patch test 1, 2 weeks after DPC sensitization. Regarding treatment: therapeutic diphenylcyclopropenone sensitization with weekly scalp DPC. Source: whole blood, taken in connection with sensitization to the hapten diphenylcyclopropenone (DPC). This chain joins TRBV20-1 and TRBJ2-7, with no clear D. This TCR was sampled from a woman aged 45-65 years with alopecia areata. Some clones in this sample may be carry-over from other donors' samples. CDR3 DNA sequence: TGCAGTGCTAGAGACTTAGGGCCCGACTACGAGCAGTACTTC. Translating gives CSARDLGPDYEQYF.